A selection of T cell receptor beta chains follows, all from one sample in a study of control samples from healthy donors and cancer patients. Measured with immunoSEQ multiplex PCR; TCRdb has only the in-frame clones, and not every one. Among 150,000 to 200,000 clones listed, roughly 88% were seen once. Sample: blood. Source of these receptors: a man aged 18-30 years in good health. The CDR3 runs from the conserved cysteine through the conserved F or W. D genes are given only for firm matches. Where a row states a size, it is once, few, many or the class of an expanded clone; other rows omit it.

v_gene: TRBV14; j_gene: TRBJ1-2; abundance: .; d_gene: .; CDR3nt: TGTGCCAGCAGCCAACAAGGTTTTGGGGGTGGCTACACCTTC; CDR3aa: CASSQQGFGGGYTF
v_gene: TRBV5-1; j_gene: TRBJ1-2; abundance: few; d_gene: .; CDR3nt: TGCGCCAGCAGCTTAGCGGGAAATGGCTACACCTTC; CDR3aa: CASSLAGNGYTF
v_gene: TRBV7-2; j_gene: TRBJ2-1; abundance: once; d_gene: .; CDR3nt: TGTGCCAGCGTGCAGAATCCGTACAATGAGCAGTTCTTC; CDR3aa: CASVQNPYNEQFF
v_gene: TRBV28; j_gene: TRBJ1-1; abundance: once; d_gene: TRBD1; CDR3nt: TGTGCCAGCAGTGTTGGCTCAGGGGGCAAAGGGACTGAAGCTTTCTTT; CDR3aa: CASSVGSGGKGTEAFF
v_gene: TRBV15; j_gene: TRBJ2-5; abundance: .; d_gene: .; CDR3nt: TGTGCCACCAGCAGAGATCGATTTGTGAAGGGACCCCAAGAGACCCAGTACTTC; CDR3aa: CATSRDRFVKGPQETQYF
v_gene: TRBV7-9; j_gene: TRBJ2-1; abundance: .; d_gene: .; CDR3nt: TGTGCCAGCAACGACTTGATATACAATGAGCAGTTCTTC; CDR3aa: CASNDLIYNEQFF
v_gene: TRBV24-1; j_gene: TRBJ2-1; abundance: .; d_gene: TRBD1; CDR3nt: TGTGCCACCAGTGGCCGTGCCGGGACAGGGGCTAATGAGCAGTTCTTC; CDR3aa: CATSGRAGTGANEQFF
v_gene: TRBV4-1; j_gene: TRBJ1-5; abundance: once; d_gene: .; CDR3nt: TGCGCCAGCAGCCAAGATGACGGGTTTAGCAATCAGCCCCAGCATTTT; CDR3aa: CASSQDDGFSNQPQHF
v_gene: TRBV6-2/TRBV6-3; j_gene: TRBJ1-5; abundance: few; d_gene: TRBD1; CDR3nt: TGTGCCAGCAGTAACAACCGGGACAGGGGTCATCAGCCCCAGCATTTT; CDR3aa: CASSNNRDRGHQPQHF
v_gene: TRBV4-2; j_gene: TRBJ1-2; abundance: .; d_gene: TRBD1; CDR3nt: TGTGCCAGCAGCCAAGAGAAGGGGGCGCAGGGCTATGGCTACACCTTC; CDR3aa: CASSQEKGAQGYGYTF
v_gene: TRBV6-5; j_gene: TRBJ1-2; abundance: .; d_gene: TRBD1; CDR3nt: TGTGCCAGCAGTACCAGGGGGATCTATGGCTACACCTTC; CDR3aa: CASSTRGIYGYTF
v_gene: TRBV6-5; j_gene: TRBJ2-5; abundance: .; d_gene: TRBD1; CDR3nt: TGTGCCAGCTCTCAGGGGGCCCTACAAGAGACCCAGTACTTC; CDR3aa: CASSQGALQETQYF
v_gene: TRBV4-3; j_gene: TRBJ2-3; abundance: .; d_gene: .; CDR3nt: TGCGCCAGCAGCCAAGATCCAAGGACAGATACGCAGTATTTT; CDR3aa: CASSQDPRTDTQYF
v_gene: TRBV19; j_gene: TRBJ2-5; abundance: .; d_gene: .; CDR3nt: TGTGCCAGTAGTGTCGACAGACAAGAGACCCAGTACTTC; CDR3aa: CASSVDRQETQYF
v_gene: TRBV9; j_gene: TRBJ2-7; abundance: .; d_gene: TRBD1; CDR3nt: TGTGCCAGCAGCGTCTCTACCGGGACAGGGGCCTCCTACGAGCAGTACTTC; CDR3aa: CASSVSTGTGASYEQYF
v_gene: TRBV2; j_gene: TRBJ1-2; abundance: .; d_gene: .; CDR3nt: TGTGCCAGCAGTGAATGGGCGGCTGGCTACACCTTC; CDR3aa: CASSEWAAGYTF
v_gene: TRBV7-9; j_gene: TRBJ1-4; abundance: few; d_gene: .; CDR3nt: TGTGCCAGCAGCTCCACAGGCCTTAATGAAAAACTGTTTTTT; CDR3aa: CASSSTGLNEKLFF
v_gene: TRBV4-1; j_gene: TRBJ1-1; abundance: few; d_gene: TRBD1; CDR3nt: TGCGCCAGCAGCCACCCGAGGGGACAGGACACTGAAGCTTTCTTT; CDR3aa: CASSHPRGQDTEAFF
v_gene: TRBV30; j_gene: TRBJ1-2; abundance: once; d_gene: .; CDR3nt: TGTGCCTGGAGTTCACAGGGCAGCGGCGGCTTTGACTACACCTTC; CDR3aa: CAWSSQGSGGFDYTF
v_gene: TRBV29-1; j_gene: TRBJ1-2; abundance: .; d_gene: TRBD1; CDR3nt: TGCAGCGTTGGCTCGACAGGGGGAAACTATGGCTACACCTTC; CDR3aa: CSVGSTGGNYGYTF
v_gene: TRBV18; j_gene: TRBJ1-3; abundance: .; d_gene: .; CDR3nt: TGTGCCAGCTCACGAGGCCCAGGCCCTGGAAACACCATATATTTT; CDR3aa: CASSRGPGPGNTIYF
v_gene: TRBV3-1/TRBV3-2; j_gene: TRBJ1-6; abundance: .; d_gene: TRBD1; CDR3nt: TGTGCCAGCAGCCAGAACAGGGGTACCGATAATTCACCCCTCCACTTT; CDR3aa: CASSQNRGTDNSPLHF
v_gene: TRBV7-9; j_gene: TRBJ2-1; abundance: .; d_gene: .; CDR3nt: TGTGCCAGCAGATCTAGCTTCCATGAGCAGTTCTTC; CDR3aa: CASRSSFHEQFF